The entry below gives a single TCR beta chain sequence along with its context. This clone was counted once. No antigen is known for it. Qualities for individual bases were not recorded, and no much larger clone is one base off. The data were obtained in a study of cytomegalovirus exposure and HLA in healthy donors (dated by TCRdb to the late 2010s). Looking at the study overall: An earlier analysis of about 530 of the donors reported roughly 300 Gb of sequence data and some 110 million unique TCR beta sequences obtained from roughly 180 million T cells. An early release that covered about 600 HLA-typed donors contained approximately 290 gigabases of sequencing data and around 85 million unique TCR sequences. Typing coverage differed by locus: A, B, C, DRB1 and DQB1 were typed in about 629-630 donors, DQA1 in approximately 520, DPA1 in nearly 610, and DPB1 in 472. Class I and class II HLA loci were covered by the typing at four-digit resolution. A later analysis re-analyzed previously published TCR beta repertoires from about 730 donors and added high-resolution HLA genotyping to study TCR occurrence patterns. High-throughput TCR immunosequencing, statistical association of individual TCRs with disease status, and machine learning were combined to predict cytomegalovirus infection status. Along with the roughly 670-subject first cohort, a separate validation cohort of around 110 different subjects was used. Among 398 genotyped donors of the cohort, an average of roughly 240,000 unique TCR beta nucleotide sequences were sequenced per donor, 15% to 20% of them non-productive. Among the approximately 400 genotyped donors, 81% belonged to the genetic ancestry cluster associated with self-reported Caucasian donors. An earlier analysis of approximately 630 of the donors applied high-throughput TCR beta sequencing to assess whether each TCR beta V gene segment acted as functional or pseudogenic. Donor age, sex, ethnicity and CMV serostatus were collected together with the repertoire data. The T cell repertoires of 666 subjects were profiled by immunosequencing and related to cytomegalovirus serostatus. Rather than drawing on any new phenotypic data, the later analysis identified candidate immune exposures from TCR beta sequences and the way those sequences occurred across donors. All discovery cohort repertoires had been generated on a single sequencing platform. The study aimed to test whether cataloging public T cell receptors could reveal signatures of past pathogen exposure. Roughly 5 DR-DQ haplotypes were treated as single units for association and clustering because of strong linkage in the cohort. Genome-wide SNP genotypes for about 65% of the 666 donors were used in a later genetic analysis, which treated that subset as a discovery cohort.

Its CDR3 holds 17 amino acids, cysteine through phenylalanine. The sequence is cut down to CDR3 DNA, 51 bases in frame from base 1. According to the germline V gene (reference sequence), CDR1 reads SEHNR and CDR2 reads FQNEAQ. V loses 1 base at its end and J loses 2 bases; junction bases beyond the gene matches: 6. The library relied on the immunoSEQ multiplex PCR assay. For the multiplex PCR, a mixture combining 60 forward primers for TCR Vbeta segments and 13 reverse primers for TCR Jbeta segments was used. A multiplex PCR assay on genomic DNA amplified the CDR3 region of rearranged TCR beta genes. The Illumina HiSeq System was used to sequence the amplified TCR beta libraries as 87-base-pair reads. In the authors' own workflow: In a later analysis, tens of millions of unique TCR beta chains were counted across the roughly 610 repertoires, and roughly 9.9 million of these chains were shared by at least two donors. Raw reads were error-corrected and collapsed into unique sequences with a nearest-neighbor algorithm that merged closely related sequences to remove PCR and sequencing errors. CDR3 sequences were aligned to IMGT reference sequences to assign V, D and J gene segments. For a sequence to be retained, a match of at least six nucleotides to both a V gene segment and a J gene segment was required. Rearrangements were classified as productive when the CDR3 lacked stop codons and remained in frame with V and J, and all other rearrangements were classified as non-productive. Following IMGT convention, CDR3 was defined as the stretch from the second conserved V-encoded cysteine to the conserved J-encoded phenylalanine. The earlier analysis of about 610 of the donors excluded any sequence lacking an unambiguous match to a single V gene segment. An earlier analysis of a few hundred of the donors called V segments functional above 56.7% productive rearrangements and segregating when the between-donor standard deviation exceeded 5%. To diagnose cytomegalovirus status from the catalog of TCR beta chain sequences, a statistical classification framework was built. In a later analysis, TCR nucleotide sequences were compared against IMGT/GENE-DB human TR gene sequences so that V and J genes could be assigned. The TCRdist pipeline was used in a later analysis to assign CDR3 sequences and most-parsimonious VDJ recombination scenarios. In a later analysis, each TCR beta chain was defined by its CDR3 amino acid sequence together with its V-gene family, and reads lacking a unique V-gene family were excluded. To address suspected cross-contamination and a sequencing artifact, a later analysis removed under 600 highly shared, low-generation-probability nucleotide sequences. In a later analysis, a clonal expansion index was calculated for each public chain from normalized within-repertoire ranks of inferred template counts. A later analysis computed generation probabilities with a VDJ recombination model fitted to out-of-frame rearrangements, and checked the results against IGoR. Hypergeometric tests were used in a later analysis to score TCR-TCR, TCR-HLA and TCR-CMV co-occurrence, with a repertoire-size bias correction applied to the TCR pairs. A later analysis estimated false discovery rates by permuting HLA or CMV assignments 20 times. In a later analysis, co-occurring TCRs were grouped using DBSCAN, and TCRdist sequence similarity was added for clustering within HLA-allele-positive subsets. Repertoires with fewer than 30,000 or more than 120,000 public chains were left out of co-occurrence clustering, as were five repertoires with anomalous nucleotide sharing. In TCRdb, the immuneACCESS table is reduced to in-frame sequences with V and J assigned. These tables do not hold every clone; where another copy was compared, an unresolved V gene accounts for under half, and the others remain unexplained. The DNA gave D and trimming, while V, J and clone size come from that table. The sample table shows around 75,000 clones, and 60% to 85% are seen once. The ten largest make up around 3.3% of the sample.

The cohort comprised fewer than 700 healthy bone marrow donors. All cohort members were sampled while nominally healthy, although unrecorded immune exposures were likely present. The donor tested CMV seronegative and was one of the 352 seronegative cohort members. Each donor provided a peripheral blood sample, and peripheral blood mononuclear cells were used for TCR beta sequencing. Genomic DNA extraction from the blood cell samples was performed with the Qiagen DNeasy Blood Extraction Kit. General conclusions and limits of the study: HLA typing was unavailable for some donors at each locus, so association tests used only the typed subset. The authors suggested that the approach could potentially be generalized to other disease states and immunological phenotypes. In a later genetic analysis, fewer N-insertions in productive TCRs were reported among donors in an Asian-associated ancestry cluster than the 666-donor mean. Presence/absence analyses assumed roughly uniform sequencing depth across donors, an assumption that may not hold. A total of about 150 TCR beta chains were listed by the study as associated with cytomegalovirus. Linkage disequilibrium might explain the correlated functional status among segregating V segments, but an unknown experimental factor could not be ruled out. A further reported finding was that TCR beta sequences accurately predicted the HLA-A and HLA-B alleles for most subjects in the first cohort. A few of the identified cytomegalovirus-associated TCR beta chains were confirmed in vitro to be specific for cytomegalovirus antigens. While some public TCRs were present in many individuals, most TCR sequences turned up only very rarely across donors. The classifier was reported to diagnose cytomegalovirus status with high specificity and sensitivity in both the original cohort and the validation cohort. Specific HLA alleles were associated with around 18,000 TCR beta sequences at a false discovery rate of 0.05 in a later analysis. When HLA alleles, especially DR and DQ, strongly co-occurred, TCR associations were difficult to assign to individual alleles. In a later analysis, TCR association rates were found to vary across HLA loci, with the most associated TCRs seen for DRB1 alleles and the fewest for HLA-C alleles. The earlier analysis of almost 600 of the donors excluded 15 to 20 rarely observed V segments, including chromosome 9 orphons, because counts were too low. In a later analysis, most CMV-associated TCR beta chains were found to appear HLA-restricted, with HLA associations seemingly driven largely by CMV exposure. A later genetic analysis associated a missense DCLRE1C variant with V-gene and J-gene trimming of TCR beta chains, and an independent cohort replicated the association. The cohort was sequenced for TCR beta chains only, and without alpha or paired-chain data the features that could be detected were limited. In an earlier analysis of 587 of the donors, most TCR beta V segments appeared in productive rearrangements about 90% or about 30% of the time, broadly matching IMGT annotations. A later analysis reported that several top co-occurrence clusters appeared linked to parvovirus B19, influenza, CMV and Epstein-Barr virus. Immune exposure information for the cohort was limited to CMV serostatus. The 87-base-pair reads could not distinguish some IMGT-functional V segments, including TRBV6-2 and TRBV6-3, so those segments were excluded. A cluster of highly shared sequence variants was judged likely to represent a technical artifact of the sequencing pipeline. A later analysis found that HLA-associated TCR beta chains were more clonally expanded and had lower generation probabilities than equally common non-associated chains.

The sequence joins TRBV7-9 to TRBJ2-3, and 10 junction bases match TRBD2. This sequence was found in a man aged 18 to 29 in good health and CMV-seronegative. The material sequenced was PBMCs. The nucleotides read TGTGCCAGCAGCTTAGTCCATACTAGCGGGGTCACAGATACGCAGTATTTT. This codes for CASSLVHTSGVTDTQYF.